Listed here are 31 T cell receptor beta chains from one sample, sequenced in a study of blood T cell repertoires in COVID-19. Here immunoSEQ multiplex PCR was the method, and the copy in TCRdb shows in-frame clones only, minus some. Of a few hundred thousand clones detected, around 85% appear once; the ten largest clones hold 2.2%. The source material was PBMCs or T cells enriched from blood (not recorded which). The receptors originated from a young man who had recovered from COVID-19.

The chain recombines TRBV6-5 with TRBJ2-3, with D maybe TRBD2 (6 bases). CDR3 length equals 14 residues. The germline V gene encodes CDR1 MNHEY and CDR2 SVGAGI. Trimming took 10 bases from V and 0 from J, leaving 14 bases between them. The CDR3 is CATKSGRSTDTQYF. CDR3 nucleotides: TGTGCCACCAAAAGCGGGCGCAGCACAGATACGCAGTATTTT.

The chain combines TRBV19 with TRBJ1-5, with TRBD1 matching 8 bases. Germline CDR1 is LNHDA and CDR2 is SQIVND (reference sequence). CDR3 size: 17 residues. The ends lost 3 bases at V and 0 bases at J; junction bases unmatched: 7. The CDR3 loop is CASSIGQGGYSNQPQHF. For the CDR3, the DNA is TGTGCCAGTAGTATCGGACAGGGAGGATATAGCAATCAGCCCCAGCATTTT.

The chain joins TRBV5-5 to TRBJ1-3, with 9 bases aligning to TRBD1. Germline V gene data show CDR1 as SGHKS and CDR2 as YYEKEE (reference sequence). The CDR3 has 18 amino acids. Trimming cost V 2 bases and J 3 bases; bases outside gene matches: 12. The DNA for the CDR3 is TGTGCCAGCAGCTTATCACGACAGGGGGTCCCATATGGAAACACCATATATTTT. Protein sequence: CASSLSRQGVPYGNTIYF.

The V call is TRBV5-1, the J call TRBJ2-1, with D unresolved. Trimming cost V 4 bases and J 5 bases, with 13 bases left between them. CDR1 SGHRS and CDR2 YFSETQ come from the germline V gene. The CDR3 length is 14 residues. DNA of the CDR3: TGCGCCAGCAGCGACGGGTTCATCGACAATGAGCAGTTCTTC. Its translation: CASSDGFIDNEQFF.

V is TRBV19 and J is TRBJ2-7; 14 bases are shared with TRBD2. This CDR3 is built from 16 residues. Germline assignment: CDR1 LNHDA and CDR2 SQIVND (reference sequence). The ends lost 5 bases at V and 2 bases at J; junction bases unmatched: 5. The CDR3 reads CASSPGLAGAPYEQYF. The CDR3 DNA follows: TGTGCCAGTAGTCCGGGACTAGCGGGGGCCCCCTACGAGCAGTACTTC.

This chain connects TRBV7-9 to TRBJ2-3, with D perhaps matching TRBD2 (5 bases). Germline lookup yields CDR1 SEHNR and CDR2 FQNEAQ (reference sequence). The CDR3 contains 12 residues. V lost 2 bases, J lost 6 bases, and 6 bases lay in between. The CDR3 protein is CASSLSGDTQYF. In DNA form, the CDR3 reads TGTGCCAGCAGCTTATCGGGGGATACGCAGTATTTT.

V usage is TRBV7-8 and J usage is TRBJ2-7; D is unclear. Germline CDR1 SGHVS, CDR2 FQNEAQ. V lost 4 bases to trimming and J lost 6 bases, with 7 bases between them. The CDR3 consists of 11 residues. CDR3 loop: CASSSYAEQYF. CDR3 DNA: TGTGCCAGCAGCTCCTACGCCGAGCAGTACTTC.

V usage is TRBV6-5 and J usage is TRBJ1-2; weak D call: TRBD1 (5 bases). Germline V gene sequence: CDR1 MNHEY, CDR2 SVGAGI. The CDR3 is 13 amino acids. Trimming pared 6 bases from V and 8 bases from J, leaving 16 bases between. CDR3: CASRKAGVQGYTF. CDR3 in DNA: TGTGCCAGCAGGAAGGCGGGGGTTCAAGGCTACACCTTC.

The chain recombines TRBV11-3 with TRBJ2-1; 8 nucleotides align to TRBD2. With 6 bases clipped from V and 0 bases from J, the junction kept 4 bases outside the gene matches. Germline loops: CDR1 SGHNT, CDR2 YENEEA. This CDR3 has 15 amino acids. The CDR3 loop reads CASSRGGSSYNEQFF. Written as DNA, the CDR3 is TGTGCCAGCAGTCGGGGGGGAAGCTCCTACAATGAGCAGTTCTTC.

The gene calls are TRBV15 and TRBJ2-2, with TRBD1 identical over 8 bases. CDR1 is LNHNV and CDR2 is YYDKDF in the germline V gene (reference sequence). Losses at the gene ends were 3 bases for V and 3 bases for J; bases not matched to a gene: 3. This CDR3 has 15 residues. CDR3 loop: CATSRTGEDTGELFF. The CDR3 DNA reads as TGTGCCACCAGCAGGACAGGGGAGGACACCGGGGAGCTGTTTTTT.

The chain employs TRBV6-5 and TRBJ1-2, with 8 bases that match TRBD1. V shed 2 bases, J shed 10 bases, and the junction held 6 bases outside the gene matches. The CDR3 totals 13 residues. Per germline, CDR1 MNHEY and CDR2 SVGAGI. The CDR3 nucleotides read TGTGCCAGCAGTTACGACAGGGGAAACCCCTACACCTTC. Its protein is CASSYDRGNPYTF.

The J gene is TRBJ2-7, the V gene TRBV7-3; the match to TRBD1 covers 10 bases. Per germline, CDR1 SGHTA and CDR2 FQGTGA. CDR3 length equals 14 residues. The ends lost 5 bases at V and 7 bases at J; junction bases unmatched: 8. DNA for the CDR3: TGTGCCAGCAGCCCCGGGACAGGGGCTTGGGAGCAGTACTTC. Amino acid sequence: CASSPGTGAWEQYF.

A single count supports this clone. The rearrangement uses TRBV2 and TRBJ1-5; a possible D gene is TRBD1 (6 bases). The CDR3 runs 12 residues. CDR1 and CDR2 from the germline V gene are SNHLY and FYNNEI. V was pared by 7 bases and J by 2 bases, with 6 bases between. As DNA, the CDR3 is TGTGCCAGCAAGGGGGGCAATCAGCCCCAGCATTTT. Protein: CASKGGNQPQHF.

This sequence joins TRBV6-5 and TRBJ1-6, with 8 bases fitting TRBD1. Trimming at V came to 4 bases and at J to 8 bases, leaving 4 bases not matched to a gene. Germline V gives CDR1 MNHEY, CDR2 SVGAGI. The CDR3 spans 14 residues. The chain's CDR3 is CASSWGQAHSPLHF. The CDR3, as DNA: TGTGCCAGCAGTTGGGGACAGGCTCATTCACCCCTCCACTTT.

This chain connects TRBV2 to TRBJ1-6, with D unclear. Trimming cost V 8 bases and J 9 bases, with 20 bases left between them. CDR1 is SNHLY, CDR2 FYNNEI, per germline. The CDR3 length is 15 residues. The DNA of the CDR3 is TGTGCCAGCTCTACTGCCCTAGTCGGAGGTTCACCCCTCCACTTT. Its protein product is CASSTALVGGSPLHF.

DNA of the CDR3: TGTGCCAGCAGAATTCGGACCGGGACAAGGAACTATGGCTACACCTTC. Amino acid sequence: CASRIRTGTRNYGYTF. The chain joins TRBV27 to TRBJ1-2; maybe TRBD1 (6 bases). The V gene's germline CDR1 is MNHEY and CDR2 SMNVEV (reference sequence). The CDR3 spans 16 residues. Trimming pared 6 bases from V and 2 bases from J, leaving 19 bases between.

The chain couples TRBV9 to TRBJ1-5, with 7 bases aligning to TRBD1. V dropped 3 bases and J dropped 5; count of bases not matched to a gene: 5. This CDR3 has 14 residues. The V gene's germline CDR1 is SGDLS and CDR2 YYNGEE. The CDR3 coding sequence is TGTGCCAGCAGCGCCAGGGGGACGGATCAGCCCCAGCATTTT. Translating gives CASSARGTDQPQHF.

J is TRBJ2-3 and V is TRBV13; TRBD1 matches at 7 bases. V was pared by 5 bases and J by 4 bases, with 3 bases of the junction left unmatched. Germline V lookup: CDR1 PRHDT, CDR2 FYEKMQ (reference sequence). This CDR3 spans 13 amino acids. CDR3 residues: CASSNTGADTQYF. As DNA, the CDR3 is TGTGCCAGCAGCAACACAGGGGCAGATACGCAGTATTTT.

This chain joins TRBV11-1 and TRBJ2-7, with D perhaps TRBD1 (6 bases). Germline lookup yields CDR1 SGHAT and CDR2 FQDESV (reference sequence). The V gene lost 5 bases and the J gene lost 6 bases, with 17 bases spanning the gap. The CDR3 spans 14 residues. The DNA for the CDR3 is TGTGCCAGCAGCCTAGGGAACAGGGAGCGCGAGCAGTACTTC. Protein sequence: CASSLGNREREQYF.

The chain links TRBV7-2 to TRBJ1-4; perhaps TRBD1 as D (6 bases). This CDR3 region has 16 residues. V lost 2 bases to trimming and J lost 4 bases, with 14 bases between them. Germline V gene data show CDR1 as SGHTA and CDR2 as FQGNSA. The CDR3 nucleotides read TGTGCCAGCAGCTTAAACAGGGCCACGAGTAATGAAAAACTGTTTTTT. Amino acid sequence: CASSLNRATSNEKLFF.

The chain employs TRBV29-1 and TRBJ1-1; D remains ambiguous. V was shortened by 1 base and J by 7 bases, with 10 bases between the two germline ends. CDR1 SQVTM and CDR2 ANQGSEA come from the germline V gene. CDR3 size: 12 residues. CDR3 bases: TGCAGCGTTGAAGCCGGGAGCAGTGAAGCTTTCTTT. It is translated as CSVEAGSSEAFF.

V and J are TRBV5-4 and TRBJ2-1, with 15 nucleotides matching TRBD2. CDR1 and CDR2 (germline): SGHNT, YYREEE (reference sequence). Trimming cost V 5 bases and J 8 bases; bases outside gene matches: 5. The CDR3 consists of 15 residues. CDR3 bases: TGTGCCAGCAGTGTCGGACTAGCGGGGGGGGATGAGCAGTTCTTC. This translates into CASSVGLAGGDEQFF.

This clone was observed a single time. This chain links TRBV30 with TRBJ2-5; D possibly corresponds to TRBD1 (5 bases). Germline V lookup: CDR1 GTSNPN, CDR2 SVGIG (reference sequence). CDR3 length: 14 amino acids. Trimming took off 2 bases at V and 1 base at J, with 11 bases between the two ends. The CDR3 sequence is CAWSRGLGQETQYF. CDR3 DNA: TGTGCCTGGAGTAGGGGTTTGGGCCAAGAGACCCAGTACTTC.

The CDR3 bases are TGTGCCAGCAGCCCCGGACAGCGAACAACTAATGAAAAACTGTTTTTT. As protein: CASSPGQRTTNEKLFF. The rearrangement uses TRBV5-8 and TRBJ1-4; TRBD1 is a possible D gene (6 bases). V was cut by 4 bases and J by 0 bases, with 13 bases left in between. The CDR3 is made up of 16 amino acids. Germline CDR1 reads SGHTS; CDR2 reads YDEGEE.

The chain combines TRBV5-1 with TRBJ2-1; D is perhaps TRBD1 (6 bases). There are 12 residues in the CDR3. The ends were cut back, 8 bases at V and 7 bases at J, with 13 bases in the middle. Germline V gene sequence: CDR1 SGHRS, CDR2 YFSETQ. CDR3 bases: TGCGCCAGTTCTATCCAGGGGAATGAGCAGTTCTTC. Amino acid sequence: CASSIQGNEQFF.

The genes are TRBV5-4 and TRBJ1-4; the D gene is possibly TRBD1 (5 bases). The CDR3 has 14 amino acids. Trimming took off 3 bases at V and 8 bases at J, with 14 bases between the two ends. Germline V gene sequence: CDR1 SGHNT, CDR2 YYREEE (reference sequence). For the CDR3, the DNA is TGTGCCAGCAGCTCGGGGGTTTTGGAGGAAAAACTGTTTTTT. Encoded protein: CASSSGVLEEKLFF.

The V and J genes are TRBV18 and TRBJ2-5; possibly TRBD1 for D (6 bases). This CDR3 spans 13 amino acids. CDR1 and CDR2 from the germline V gene are KGHSH and LQKENI. V lost 9 bases and J lost 1, with 12 bases in between. Here the CDR3 reads CARGAHFQETQYF. The CDR3 DNA reads as TGTGCCAGGGGGGCACATTTCCAAGAGACCCAGTACTTC.

The genes are TRBV18 and TRBJ2-5, with 7 bases that match TRBD1. In germline, CDR1 is KGHSH, CDR2 LQKENI. The CDR3 spans 14 residues. The ends lost 9 bases at V and 4 bases at J; junction bases unmatched: 11. The CDR3 spells CASRGGLPGETQYF. CDR3 nucleotide sequence: TGTGCCAGTCGAGGGGGCCTCCCAGGAGAGACCCAGTACTTC.

The gene calls are TRBV14 and TRBJ2-7; possible D gene TRBD1, 6 bases. The CDR3 is 15 residues long. Per germline, CDR1 SGHDN and CDR2 FVKESK. The germline V and J ends were trimmed by 5 bases and 2 bases, with 16 bases remaining between them. CDR3 nucleotide sequence: TGTGCCAGCAGCTCTAAAACAGGGATTCCCTACGAGCAGTACTTC. Translation gives CASSSKTGIPYEQYF.

The J gene is TRBJ1-1, the V gene TRBV29-1; a weak D match, TRBD1 (5 bases). The V gene's germline CDR1 is SQVTM and CDR2 ANQGSEA. Trimming took 6 bases from V and 1 from J, leaving 9 bases between them. The CDR3 has 12 amino acids. CDR3 region: CSVGQQNTEAFF. In nucleotides, the CDR3 is TGCAGCGTAGGACAACAGAACACTGAAGCTTTCTTT. Filled out from reference TRBV29-1 and TRBJ1-1, the complete variable domain reads SAVISQKPSRDICQRGTSLTIQCQVDSQVTMMFWYRQQPGQSLTLIATANQGSEATYESGFVIDKFPISRPNLTFSTLTVSNMSPEDSSIYLCSVGQQNTEAFFGQGTRLTVV.

The gene calls are TRBV27 and TRBJ2-5, with a weak D call TRBD1 (6 bases). CDR1 and CDR2 from the germline V gene are MNHEY and SMNVEV (reference sequence). The CDR3 sequence is 13 residues long. V lost 5 bases and J lost 3, with 10 bases in between. CDR3 sequence (DNA): TGTGCCAGCAGTCCAAGGACAGAAGAGACCCAGTACTTC. This sequence encodes CASSPRTEETQYF.